Listed here are 13 T cell receptor beta chains from one sample, sequenced in a study of metastatic and nonmetastatic thyroid tumors (TCRdb year 2020). None of the patients had been given any treatment before thyroid surgery. The library came from PCR. The sequencing machine was an Illumina HiSeq 4000. TCRdb passed the public sequencing reads through fastp at Q25 and MiXCR, retaining productive beta sequences. The sample profile shows 21,000 or so clones; 10% to 15% of them were found once. The ten largest clones represent approximately 6.2% of the sample. Specimen: blood. All receptors derive from a male donor with papillary thyroid cancer or a benign thyroid nodule (not recorded which). Some clones in this sample may be carry-over from other donors' samples.

This clone was counted many times. The chain uses TRBV5-1 and TRBJ2-7; TRBD1 agrees at 8 bases. V lost 4 bases, J lost 0 bases, and 6 bases stayed unmatched. Germline V gene sequence: CDR1 SGHRS, CDR2 YFSETQ. The length of the CDR3 is 15 residues. The CDR3 bases are TGCGCCAGCAGCGTCGGACAGGGACCCTCCTACGAGCAGTACTTC. It translates to CASSVGQGPSYEQYF.

The V call is TRBV20-1, the J call TRBJ2-1; 12 bases align to TRBD2. V shed 0 bases, J shed 6 bases, and the junction held 6 bases outside the gene matches. The CDR3 is 16 amino acids. Germline CDR1 is DFQATT and CDR2 is SNEGSKA (reference sequence). This chain's CDR3 is CSARDRLAGGLNEQFF. CDR3 bases: TGCAGTGCTAGAGATCGGCTAGCGGGAGGGCTCAATGAGCAGTTCTTC.

This clone was seen ten or more times. The rearrangement joins TRBV11-2 to TRBJ2-5; 7 nucleotides agree with TRBD1. CDR3 length equals 18 residues. V was clipped by 4 bases and J by 5 bases; unmatched bases: 19. Germline assignment: CDR1 SGHAT and CDR2 FQNNGV. The DNA for the CDR3 is TGTGCCAGCAGCTCCGAAGGTGGGACAGAGGGGGATTGGGAGACCCAGTACTTC. Translation gives CASSSEGGTEGDWETQYF.

This clone was observed at least ten times. At one of its ends the junction is not consistent with the germline gene, which may arise from a read error. The chain employs TRBV7-7 and TRBJ1-5; D call uncertain. The V gene's germline CDR1 is SSHAT and CDR2 FNYEAQ (reference sequence). The CDR3 totals 15 residues. CDR3 sequence reads: CASSTRPGYPQPQHF. CDR3 DNA: TGTGCTAGCAGCACCCGCCCGGGGTACCCTCAGCCCCAGCATTTT.

V gene TRBV12-3 or TRBV12-4 combines with J gene TRBJ2-2, with 9 bases lining up with TRBD1. V lost 6 bases, J lost 4 bases, and 6 bases stayed unmatched. The CDR3 has 15 residues. Written as DNA, the CDR3 is TGTGCCAGCAGCCACGACAGGGGGAGCACCGGGGAGCTGTTTTTT. Amino acids: CASSHDRGSTGELFF.

This clone was counted at least ten times. The chain's CDR3 is CSASAWGAGANVLTF. The CDR3 DNA reads as TGCAGTGCTAGCGCATGGGGGGCTGGGGCCAACGTCCTGACTTTC. This chain connects TRBV20-1 to TRBJ2-6; possible D gene TRBD2, 6 bases. The CDR3 totals 15 residues. Trimming took 3 bases from V and 2 from J, leaving 11 bases between them. Germline-derived CDR1 and CDR2 are DFQATT and SNEGSKA (reference sequence).

This clone has more than one count but fewer than ten. The V call is TRBV2, the J call TRBJ1-1; D not resolved. The germline gives CDR1 SNHLY, CDR2 FYNNEI. This CDR3 has 15 amino acids. Trimming shortened V by 2 bases and J by 4 bases, and 14 bases separated the two germline ends. The CDR3 nucleotides are TGTGCCAGCAGTGAAAGGTCAGCGGGAGGCACTGAAGCTTTCTTT. Its protein product is CASSERSAGGTEAFF.

The chain combines TRBV28 with TRBJ1-1; no clear D. The ends were cut back, 1 base at V and 5 bases at J, with 8 bases in the middle. There are 13 residues in the CDR3. Per the germline V gene, CDR1 is MDHEN and CDR2 is SYDVKM. CDR3 protein: CASSLLGRTEAFF. As DNA, the CDR3 is TGTGCCAGCAGTTTATTGGGTAGAACTGAAGCTTTCTTT. Based on the CDR3 plus reference TRBV28 and TRBJ1-1, the full variable domain is DVKVTQSSRYLVKRTGEKVFLECVQDMDHENMFWYRQDPGLGLRLIYFSYDVKMKEKGDIPEGYSVSREKKERFSLILESASTNQTSMYLCASSLLGRTEAFFGQGTRLTVV.

The chain couples TRBV5-1 to TRBJ2-5, with 8 positions matching TRBD1. Germline lookup yields CDR1 SGHRS and CDR2 YFSETQ. The CDR3 totals 14 residues. J gave up 5 bases and V 3 bases, and 6 bases lay outside the gene matches. CDR3 sequence (DNA): TGCGCCAGCAGCTCCATGGACAGGGAGGAGACCCAGTACTTC. As protein: CASSSMDREETQYF.

This clone has at least ten counts. The V gene is TRBV18, the J gene TRBJ2-7; 9 bases are shared with TRBD1. The CDR3 is 15 amino acids. V was pared by 5 bases and J by 5 bases, with 10 bases of the junction left unmatched. Germline CDR1 and CDR2: KGHSH and LQKENI. CDR3 region: CASSSNRDREDEQYF. CDR3 DNA sequence: TGTGCCAGCTCATCCAACCGGGACAGGGAGGACGAGCAGTACTTC.

This clone came up many times. This chain uses TRBV2 with TRBJ1-2; a weak D match, TRBD1 (6 bases). V was clipped by 4 bases and J by 4 bases, with 19 bases between them. CDR3 size: 16 residues. CDR1 is SNHLY, CDR2 FYNNEI, per germline. Here the CDR3 reads CASSAWGGKTSYGYTF. In DNA, the CDR3 is TGTGCCAGCAGTGCCTGGGGGGGCAAGACAAGCTATGGCTACACCTTC.

The chain employs TRBV12-3 or TRBV12-4 and TRBJ2-5; D is tentatively TRBD1 or TRBD2 (7 bases each). V gave up 8 bases and J gave up 2 bases, with 15 bases separating them. The CDR3 covers 14 residues. In DNA form, the CDR3 reads TGTGCCAGCGGTTCAGGGGGGGGACAAGAGACCCAGTACTTC. It specifies CASGSGGGQETQYF.

This clone was recorded at least ten times. The V gene is TRBV7-8, the J gene TRBJ2-2; D is possibly TRBD2 (7 bases). Trimming left V 4 bases short and J 2 bases short, with 17 bases between. The CDR3 runs to 17 residues. Per the germline V gene, CDR1 is SGHVS and CDR2 is FQNEAQ. The CDR3 DNA reads as TGTGCCAGCAGCTCCGCGGGTGGCGGGGGCAACACCGGGGAGCTGTTTTTT. The encoded protein is CASSSAGGGGNTGELFF.